Here is one TCR beta chain with its context. This CDR3 has 16 residues. Germline CDR1 is LNHDA and CDR2 is SQIVND (reference sequence). The trim removed 5 bases at V and 2 bases at J, leaving 10 bases unmatched. The sample belongs to a study of T cell responses to AZD1222 COVID-19 vaccine. Study overall: Pooling covered second doses at about 4 or about 12 weeks.

Repertoires were generated with immunoSEQ multiplex PCR, while TCRdb's copy carries only in-frame clones and drops some. The sample holds some 130,000 clones, approximately 92% seen once. The sample here was peripheral blood, taken on day 0 of AZD1222 vaccination. The genes are TRBV19 and TRBJ1-2; 8 bases map to TRBD1. The TCR comes from an adult in good health. CDR3 in amino acids: CASSRYETGENYGYTF. As DNA, the CDR3 is TGTGCCAGTAGTCGATACGAGACAGGGGAAAACTATGGCTACACCTTC.